This T cell receptor beta chain was profiled in a study of shared clonotypes between healthy human individuals. The CDR3 loop spans 15 amino acids. V was shortened by 2 bases and J by 0 bases, with 8 bases between the two germline ends. Germline V CDR1 and CDR2: MNHNS, SASEGT. Data came from immunoSEQ multiplex PCR; TCRdb stores just in-frame clones and leaves some out. The sample consists of 300,000 or so clones, 74% of them appearing once. The sequencing input was memory CD4+ T cells sorted from blood. Subset specified: CD45RA-negative fraction. The clonotype originates from a man aged 25-40 years in good health. The gene calls are TRBV6-1 and TRBJ2-1; D is uncertain. The DNA of the CDR3 is TGTGCCAGCAGTGAACGGCGGAGCTCCTACAATGAGCAGTTCTTC. It codes for CASSERRSSYNEQFF.